This T cell receptor (beta chain) was obtained from a study of cytomegalovirus exposure and HLA in healthy donors. PCR amplification relied on 60 Vbeta primers (plus 13 Jbeta primers). TCRdb's table, derived via immunoSEQ multiplex PCR, lists solely in-frame clones and lacks some. The sample consists of about 200,000 clones, over 65% of them appearing once. This CDR3 is built from 14 residues. The germline V gene has CDR1 SNHLY and CDR2 FYNNEI. Trimming stripped 1 base from V and 6 bases from J, with 10 bases between. This TCR was recovered from a man in his forties in good health and CMV-seronegative. Sequenced: PBMCs. J is TRBJ1-5 and V is TRBV2, with D perhaps matching TRBD1 (6 bases). CDR3 nucleotide sequence: TGTGCCAGCAGTGAAGTGTCAGGGGTTCAGCCCCAGCATTTT. Its protein product is CASSEVSGVQPQHF.